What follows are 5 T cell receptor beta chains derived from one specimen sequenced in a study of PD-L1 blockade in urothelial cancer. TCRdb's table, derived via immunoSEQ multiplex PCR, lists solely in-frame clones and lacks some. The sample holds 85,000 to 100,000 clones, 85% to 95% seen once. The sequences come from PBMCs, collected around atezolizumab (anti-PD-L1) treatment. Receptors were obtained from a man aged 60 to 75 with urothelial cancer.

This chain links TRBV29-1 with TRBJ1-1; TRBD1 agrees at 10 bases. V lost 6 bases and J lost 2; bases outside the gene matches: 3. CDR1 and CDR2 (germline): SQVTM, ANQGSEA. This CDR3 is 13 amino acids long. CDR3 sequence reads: CSVWDRGNTEAFF. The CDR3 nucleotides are TGCAGCGTCTGGGACAGGGGTAACACTGAAGCTTTCTTT.

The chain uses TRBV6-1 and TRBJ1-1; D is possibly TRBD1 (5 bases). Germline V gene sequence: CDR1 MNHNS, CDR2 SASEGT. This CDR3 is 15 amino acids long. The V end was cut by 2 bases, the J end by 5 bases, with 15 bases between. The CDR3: CASSENAGRVTEAFF. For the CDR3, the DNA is TGTGCCAGCAGTGAAAACGCAGGGAGGGTTACTGAAGCTTTCTTT.

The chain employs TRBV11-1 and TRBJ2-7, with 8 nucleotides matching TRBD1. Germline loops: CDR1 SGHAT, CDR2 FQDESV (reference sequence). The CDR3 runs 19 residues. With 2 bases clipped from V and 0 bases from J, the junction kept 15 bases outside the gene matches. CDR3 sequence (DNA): TGTGCCAGCAGCTTAACCCGCTCCCTCGACAGGGGTTACTCCTACGAGCAGTACTTC. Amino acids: CASSLTRSLDRGYSYEQYF.

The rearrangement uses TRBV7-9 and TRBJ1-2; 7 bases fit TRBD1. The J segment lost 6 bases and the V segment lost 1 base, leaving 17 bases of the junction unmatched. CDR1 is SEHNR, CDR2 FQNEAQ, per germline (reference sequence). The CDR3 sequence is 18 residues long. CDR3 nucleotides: TGTGCCAGCAGCTTAGTCGGACAGGTGGGGTTTACTTCGCATGGCTACACCTTC. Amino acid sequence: CASSLVGQVGFTSHGYTF.

The CDR3: CAWSKGSVNTEAFF. The CDR3 nucleotides read TGTGCCTGGAGTAAGGGGTCCGTGAACACTGAAGCTTTCTTT. The chain recombines TRBV30 with TRBJ1-1; D is possibly TRBD1 (5 bases). The germline V gene has CDR1 GTSNPN and CDR2 SVGIG (reference sequence). The V end was cut by 2 bases, the J end by 0 bases, with 10 bases between. This CDR3 is 14 amino acids long.